The 26 T cell receptor beta chains reported below all come from one sample, sequenced in a study of cytomegalovirus exposure and HLA in healthy donors. The study ran its PCR with 60 Vbeta and 13 Jbeta primers. The table came from immunoSEQ multiplex PCR; TCRdb's copy has only in-frame clones and leaves some out. The data show around 140,000 clones, under 75% seen once. The sample consisted of PBMCs. These receptors originate from a middle-aged woman in good health and CMV-seronegative.

The chain carries TRBV15 and TRBJ1-1; a weak D match, TRBD1 (5 bases). This CDR3 spans 14 amino acids. V was pared by 5 bases and J by 3 bases, with 13 bases between. Germline lookup yields CDR1 LNHNV and CDR2 YYDKDF (reference sequence). The CDR3 loop reads CATSLGRLDTEAFF. CDR3 DNA sequence: TGTGCCACCAGCCTGGGGCGCTTGGACACTGAAGCTTTCTTT.

This chain connects TRBV19 to TRBJ2-1, with 9 positions matching TRBD2. Per germline, CDR1 LNHDA and CDR2 SQIVND (reference sequence). The V and J ends lost 7 bases and 6 bases, in that order; junction bases with no gene match: 4. The CDR3 loop spans 13 amino acids. CDR3 in DNA: TGTGCCAGTAAAGCGGGGGGCCGCAATGAGCAGTTCTTC. Translating it yields CASKAGGRNEQFF.

The gene calls are TRBV7-9 and TRBJ1-6; maybe TRBD1 (5 bases). Germline lookup yields CDR1 SEHNR and CDR2 FQNEAQ (reference sequence). This CDR3 is 14 amino acids long. V gave up 2 bases and J gave up 8 bases, with 10 bases separating them. Written as DNA, the CDR3 is TGTGCCAGCAGCTTAACAGGCGGCGATTCACCCCTCCACTTT. Translation: CASSLTGGDSPLHF.

The V gene is TRBV19, the J gene TRBJ1-4; D perhaps matches TRBD1 (5 bases). The V end lost 6 bases, the J end lost 8 bases, and 13 bases lay between the germline ends. CDR3 length: 13 amino acids. Germline CDR1 LNHDA, CDR2 SQIVND (reference sequence). The CDR3 nucleotides are TGTGCCAGTAGGGGGGGAATCTTCGAAAAACTGTTTTTT. Its translation: CASRGGIFEKLFF. The whole variable domain, filled in from reference TRBV19 and TRBJ1-4, reads DGGITQSPKYLFRKEGQNVTLSCEQNLNHDAMYWYRQDPGQGLRLIYYSQIVNDFQKGDIAEGYSVSREKKESFPLTVTSAQKNPTAFYLCASRGGIFEKLFFGSGTQLSVL.

This clone appeared once. The chain couples TRBV19 to TRBJ2-5; D is unclear. Germline V gene data show CDR1 as LNHDA and CDR2 as SQIVND (reference sequence). The V gene lost 0 bases and the J gene lost 3 bases, with 5 bases spanning the gap. The CDR3 consists of 13 residues. CDR3 protein: CASSIDGKETQYF. In nucleotides, the CDR3 is TGTGCCAGTAGTATAGACGGTAAAGAGACCCAGTACTTC. The full variable domain, with the rest looked up from reference TRBV19 and TRBJ2-5, is DGGITQSPKYLFRKEGQNVTLSCEQNLNHDAMYWYRQDPGQGLRLIYYSQIVNDFQKGDIAEGYSVSREKKESFPLTVTSAQKNPTAFYLCASSIDGKETQYFGPGTRLLVL.

The chain couples TRBV7-8 to TRBJ1-5; 7 bases fit TRBD1. The CDR3 totals 15 residues. V shed 0 bases, J shed 3 bases, and the junction held 2 bases outside the gene matches. The V gene's germline CDR1 is SGHVS and CDR2 FQNEAQ. In nucleotides, the CDR3 is TGTGCCAGCAGCTTAGCGACAGGGAACAATCAGCCCCAGCATTTT. Protein: CASSLATGNNQPQHF.

The chain links TRBV19 to TRBJ1-1; possibly TRBD1 for D (6 bases). Germline V gives CDR1 LNHDA, CDR2 SQIVND (reference sequence). Trimming took 8 bases from V and 1 from J, leaving 8 bases between them. The CDR3 runs 12 residues. The CDR3 nucleotides read TGTGCCAGTGAGACAGGGAACACTGAAGCTTTCTTT. Protein sequence: CASETGNTEAFF.

This chain joins TRBV30 and TRBJ1-1, with TRBD1 matching over 8 bases. With V trimmed by 0 bases and J by 7 bases, 7 bases remained unmatched. CDR1 is GTSNPN, CDR2 SVGIG, per germline (reference sequence). The CDR3 contains 14 residues. The CDR3 loop is CAWSVLGQGIEAFF. The DNA for the CDR3 is TGTGCCTGGAGTGTACTCGGACAGGGCATTGAAGCTTTCTTT.

There are a few counts of this clone. The chain couples TRBV4-2 to TRBJ1-2, with 7 nucleotides matching TRBD1. The V gene's germline CDR1 is LGHNA and CDR2 YNFKEQ. The V segment lost 0 bases and the J segment 2 bases; nucleotides outside the gene matches: 9. This CDR3 spans 17 amino acids. CDR3 in amino acids: CASSQDHDGTANYGYTF. The CDR3 DNA reads TGTGCCAGCAGCCAAGACCATGACGGGACAGCCAACTATGGCTACACCTTC.

This CDR3 reads CASRRDSLSGNTIYF. For the CDR3, the DNA is TGTGCCAGTAGGCGAGATTCTTTGTCTGGAAACACCATATATTTT. The genes are TRBV19 and TRBJ1-3; D unresolved. This CDR3 is 15 amino acids long. The germline CDR1 and CDR2 sequences are LNHDA and SQIVND (reference sequence). Trimming removed 6 bases at V and 1 base at J, with 13 bases between.

The genes are TRBV6-1 and TRBJ2-3, with D possibly TRBD1 on 6 matching bases. Germline V CDR1 and CDR2: MNHNS, SASEGT. There are 15 residues in the CDR3. The V end lost 4 bases, the J end lost 4 bases, and 15 bases lay between the germline ends. The CDR3 coding sequence is TGTGCCAGCAGTGGAGAGACAGGATTTGCAGATACGCAGTATTTT. Translation gives CASSGETGFADTQYF.

This sequence joins TRBV9 and TRBJ2-5; weak D call: TRBD2 (6 bases). Germline-derived CDR1 and CDR2 are SGDLS and YYNGEE. V was trimmed by 4 bases and J by 5 bases, leaving 18 bases between them. CDR3 length: 15 residues. The CDR3 is CASSLWDSQEETQYF. The CDR3 DNA follows: TGTGCCAGCAGCCTCTGGGACTCCCAGGAGGAGACCCAGTACTTC.

This clone appeared once. V and J are TRBV19 and TRBJ1-2; unclear D gene. This CDR3 spans 12 amino acids. Per germline, CDR1 LNHDA and CDR2 SQIVND (reference sequence). Trimming took off 9 bases at V and 5 bases at J, with 13 bases between the two ends. This chain's CDR3 is CASLQPLYGYTF. CDR3 nucleotide sequence: TGTGCCAGCCTACAGCCCCTTTATGGCTACACCTTC.

The V and J genes are TRBV10-2 and TRBJ2-5; 8 bases align to TRBD2. The germline CDR1 and CDR2 sequences are WSHSY and SAAADI. The CDR3 is 16 amino acids. The J segment lost 5 bases and the V segment lost 6 bases, leaving 14 bases of the junction unmatched. The CDR3: CASRMPGTSGGETQYF. As DNA, the CDR3 is TGCGCCAGCAGGATGCCCGGTACTAGCGGAGGTGAGACCCAGTACTTC.

To note about this clone: The same CDR3 also results from other DNA sequences found in this sample. J is TRBJ1-1 and V is TRBV4-2; 7 bases align to TRBD1. From germline, CDR1 is LGHNA and CDR2 YNFKEQ. The CDR3 spans 13 residues. Trimming at V came to 0 bases and at J to 5 bases, leaving 0 bases not matched to a gene. The CDR3 spells CASSQDRGTEAFF. The CDR3 DNA sequence: TGTGCCAGCAGCCAAGACAGGGGGACTGAAGCTTTCTTT.

Only a few counts were recorded for this clone. The chain employs TRBV10-3 and TRBJ1-1; 7 nucleotides match TRBD1. Trimming at V came to 0 bases and at J to 1 base, leaving 5 bases not matched to a gene. CDR3 length equals 16 residues. CDR1 is ENHRY, CDR2 SYGVKD, per germline. CDR3 region: CAISESGDRPNTEAFF. The CDR3 DNA reads TGTGCCATCAGTGAGTCGGGGGACAGACCGAACACTGAAGCTTTCTTT.

V is TRBV28 and J is TRBJ1-6; 10 bases align to TRBD1. Germline CDR1 reads MDHEN; CDR2 reads SYDVKM. After removal of 5 bases from V and 8 bases from J, the junction contained 6 bases not matched to a gene. This CDR3 has 15 amino acids. The CDR3 reads CASSPDRGTHSPLHF. The CDR3 DNA is TGTGCCAGCAGTCCGGACAGGGGGACTCATTCACCCCTCCACTTT.

The J gene is TRBJ2-3, the V gene TRBV19; possible D gene TRBD2, 6 bases. With 2 bases removed from V and 1 base from J, the gap between germline ends came to 13 bases. The CDR3 contains 16 residues. Germline lookup yields CDR1 LNHDA and CDR2 SQIVND (reference sequence). The DNA for the CDR3 is TGTGCCAGTAGTATAAGGCGGGACGGGGGCACAGATACGCAGTATTTT. It specifies CASSIRRDGGTDTQYF.

The CDR3: CASSQDRTATYEQYF. The CDR3 DNA follows: TGCGCCAGCAGCCAAGATAGGACAGCCACCTACGAGCAGTACTTC. V usage is TRBV4-1 and J usage is TRBJ2-5, with a weak D call TRBD1 (6 bases). Judging by the DNA end, TRBJ2-7 fits better; the J call may be wrong. This CDR3 contains 15 residues. CDR1 is MGHRA and CDR2 is YSYEKL in the germline V gene.

CDR3 residues: CASSERERQPQHF. As DNA, the CDR3 is TGTGCCAGCAGTGAAAGGGAGAGGCAGCCCCAGCATTTT. This chain uses TRBV6-1 with TRBJ1-5; D call uncertain. This CDR3 has 13 amino acids. The ends were cut back, 2 bases at V and 7 bases at J, with 9 bases in the middle. Germline V gene lookup returns CDR1 MNHNS and CDR2 SASEGT.

V and J are TRBV9 and TRBJ1-4; the D gene is possibly TRBD1 (5 bases). The germline gives CDR1 SGDLS, CDR2 YYNGEE. The CDR3 runs to 15 residues. Trimming pared 0 bases from V and 8 bases from J, leaving 14 bases between. The CDR3 loop reads CASSVEGGAGEKLFF. CDR3 DNA: TGTGCCAGCAGCGTAGAGGGTGGGGCCGGGGAAAAACTGTTTTTT.

This chain joins TRBV7-6 and TRBJ2-1; tentatively, D is TRBD2 (5 bases). The CDR3 covers 14 residues. Trimming left V 0 bases short and J 10 bases short, with 13 bases between. CDR1 and CDR2 (germline): SGHVS, FNYEAQ. For the CDR3, the DNA is TGTGCCAGCAGCTTAGCCTGGCTAGCTGAAGAGCAGTTCTTC. Its translation is CASSLAWLAEEQFF.

This clone came up once. The J gene is TRBJ1-2, the V gene TRBV19; 7 bases match TRBD1. Per germline, CDR1 LNHDA and CDR2 SQIVND (reference sequence). The CDR3 is 14 residues long. V gave up 4 bases and J gave up 4 bases; unmatched junction bases: 6. The CDR3 loop is CASSTSGTAYGYTF. The CDR3 bases are TGTGCCAGTAGTACTTCCGGGACAGCCTATGGCTACACCTTC.

This clone was seen just once. The V gene is TRBV30, the J gene TRBJ2-1, with TRBD2 matching over 7 bases. CDR3 length equals 14 residues. The germline CDR1 and CDR2 sequences are GTSNPN and SVGIG (reference sequence). V dropped 3 bases and J dropped 5; count of bases not matched to a gene: 7. The CDR3 is CAWSGAAGDNEQFF. CDR3 bases: TGTGCCTGGAGCGGGGCGGCGGGGGACAATGAGCAGTTCTTC.

This clone was detected a few times. The chain joins TRBV19 to TRBJ1-4; 10 nucleotides agree with TRBD1. Germline V CDR1 and CDR2: LNHDA, SQIVND (reference sequence). Trimming cost V 4 bases and J 1 base; bases outside gene matches: 3. The CDR3 runs to 16 residues. For the CDR3, the DNA is TGTGCCAGTAGTACCCGGGACAGGGGAACTAATGAAAAACTGTTTTTT. This gives the protein CASSTRDRGTNEKLFF.

This chain uses TRBV9 with TRBJ1-4, with TRBD1 matching over 7 bases. The CDR3 is 14 residues long. J gave up 6 bases and V 4 bases, and 6 bases lay outside the gene matches. In germline, CDR1 is SGDLS, CDR2 YYNGEE. The CDR3 sequence: CASSWGTVDEKLFF. CDR3 DNA: TGTGCCAGCAGCTGGGGGACAGTCGATGAAAAACTGTTTTTT.